Presented here are 4 T cell receptor beta chains from one specimen sequenced in a study of blood T cells in healthy people across ages. Together with a sample-barcoded 5' primer, a J-beta primer mix was included in a second PCR lasting about 7 to 11 cycles. TCRdb re-called the 5' RACE reads through MiXCR, storing one row per CDR3 protein. The profile shows around 1,100,000 distinct CDR3 sequences, roughly two fifths of them singletons. Input material: blood. The receptor source for this set is a young man in good health.

Many counts were recorded for this clonotype. Compared with germline, one end of the junction differs, possibly owing to a read error. V and J are TRBV20-1 and TRBJ1-5; D is ambiguous. This CDR3 contains 13 residues. Germline CDR1 DFQATT, CDR2 SNEGSKA (reference sequence). DNA for the CDR3: TGCAGTGCCAGAGGGTTTAGCAATCAGCCCCAGCATTTT. This sequence encodes CSARGFSNQPQHF.

The chain has TRBV9 and TRBJ2-1; no definite D call. The germline CDR1 and CDR2 sequences are SGDLS and YYNGEE. The CDR3 runs to 13 residues. Trimming took 4 bases from V and 12 from J, leaving 17 bases between them. The CDR3 DNA follows: TGTGCCAGCAGCCCGGGCCGTCCGCGTGGGCAGTTCTTC. Protein sequence: CASSPGRPRGQFF.

This rearrangement joins TRBV20-1 to TRBJ1-6; TRBD1 is a possible D gene (5 bases). The CDR3 has 14 amino acids. Germline V lookup: CDR1 DFQATT, CDR2 SNEGSKA (reference sequence). Trimming took off 3 bases at V and 6 bases at J, with 12 bases between the two ends. The CDR3 region has the DNA TGCAGTGCTAGCGAACGGGGCCGTAATTCACCCCTCCACTTT. Translation gives CSASERGRNSPLHF.

This clonotype was recorded a few times. This sequence joins TRBV13 and TRBJ2-3; D gene ambiguous. Deletions cut 5 bases from V and 3 bases from J, with 12 bases between. Germline CDR1 reads PRHDT; CDR2 reads FYEKMQ (reference sequence). The CDR3 consists of 14 residues. In DNA, the CDR3 is TGTGCCAGCAGCCCCCGGAGCCTTACAGATACGCAGTATTTT. Its protein is CASSPRSLTDTQYF.